Presented here are 20 T cell receptor beta chains from one specimen sequenced in a study of T cell changes during pregnancy in multiple sclerosis. Method: immunoSEQ multiplex PCR; TCRdb's copy keeps in-frame clones and lacks some. The profile shows tens of thousands of clones, 80% to 95% of them singletons. The sample was peripheral blood, taken in the first trimester of pregnancy. Source of these receptors: a female donor with multiple sclerosis, enrolled in a pregnancy study.

The chain recombines TRBV7-9 with TRBJ1-1, with unresolved D. Germline CDR1 reads SEHNR; CDR2 reads FQNEAQ (reference sequence). The CDR3 runs to 14 residues. The V and J ends lost 3 bases and 3 bases respectively, with 11 bases between them. CDR3 region: CASSLGRSYTEAFF. CDR3 bases: TGTGCCAGCAGCTTGGGGAGGTCGTACACTGAAGCTTTCTTT.

The chain uses TRBV7-9 and TRBJ2-5; D may be TRBD2 (6 bases). Per germline, CDR1 SEHNR and CDR2 FQNEAQ (reference sequence). Trimming left V 6 bases short and J 5 bases short, with 19 bases between. This CDR3 is 15 amino acids long. CDR3 residues: CASSYGFGRGETQYF. The CDR3, as DNA: TGTGCCAGCAGTTATGGGTTTGGACGGGGGGAGACCCAGTACTTC.

CDR3 sequence (DNA): TGTGCCAGCAGCCAAGAAGAGGGATGGGAGACCCAGTACTTC. Translation gives CASSQEEGWETQYF. This sequence joins TRBV14 and TRBJ2-5; TRBD2 might be the D (5 bases). Trimming stripped 0 bases from V and 5 bases from J, with 10 bases between. Germline assignment: CDR1 SGHDN and CDR2 FVKESK. The CDR3 length is 14 residues.

The rearrangement joins TRBV19 to TRBJ2-3; weak D call: TRBD2 (5 bases). The CDR3 is 15 residues long. Germline CDR1 LNHDA, CDR2 SQIVND (reference sequence). The V gene lost 6 bases and the J gene lost 7 bases, with 20 bases spanning the gap. The CDR3 here is CASRGSVSKGHTQYF. CDR3 bases: TGTGCCAGTAGGGGGAGCGTGTCCAAGGGCCATACGCAGTATTTT.

This rearrangement joins TRBV6-5 to TRBJ1-2, with D tentatively TRBD1 (6 bases). The CDR3 runs to 14 residues. Trimming stripped 8 bases from V and 4 bases from J, with 17 bases between. CDR1 is MNHEY and CDR2 is SVGAGI in the germline V gene. CDR3 sequence reads: CASWGGWGAYGYTF. CDR3 bases: TGTGCCAGCTGGGGGGGCTGGGGTGCCTATGGCTACACCTTC.

The chain links TRBV6-6 to TRBJ1-2; possibly TRBD1 for D (6 bases). The germline CDR1 and CDR2 sequences are MNHNY and SVGAGI (reference sequence). There are 13 residues in the CDR3. Between the trimmed V and J ends, which lost 3 bases and 8 bases, there was a span of 13 bases. CDR3 DNA sequence: TGTGCCAGCAGTTATGGGGGCCTGGTGGGCTACACCTTC. Amino acid sequence: CASSYGGLVGYTF.

This chain uses TRBV4-3 with TRBJ2-3; D might be TRBD2 (9 bases). Per the germline V gene, CDR1 is LGHNA and CDR2 is YSLEER. V was pared by 0 bases and J by 4 bases, with 20 bases between. CDR3 size: 18 residues. The CDR3: CASSQDQGAGGQSDTQYF. In nucleotides, the CDR3 is TGCGCCAGCAGCCAAGATCAGGGGGCGGGGGGGCAATCAGATACGCAGTATTTT.

In the case of this clone: Germline is not matched at one junction end, which may reflect a read error. The chain joins TRBV7-7 to TRBJ2-1, with 14 bases identical to TRBD2. CDR1 is SSHAT and CDR2 is FNYEAQ in the germline V gene (reference sequence). This CDR3 has 15 amino acids. Here the CDR3 reads CASSLGTSGGDEQFF. The CDR3 bases are TGTGCTAGCAGCTTAGGGACTAGCGGGGGCGATGAGCAGTTCTTC.

On this clone itself: Different DNA sequences within this sample yield the same CDR3. The CDR3 protein is CASKQDRATYGYTF. The CDR3 coding sequence is TGTGCCAGCAAGCAGGACAGGGCAACCTATGGCTACACCTTC. The chain links TRBV2 to TRBJ1-2, with 8 bases identical to TRBD1. The germline gives CDR1 SNHLY, CDR2 FYNNEI. After removal of 7 bases from V and 4 bases from J, the junction contained 8 bases not matched to a gene. The CDR3 has 14 residues. Supplemented by reference TRBV2 and TRBJ1-2, the full variable domain reads EPEVTQTPSHQVTQMGQEVILRCVPISNHLYFYWYRQILGQKVEFLVSFYNNEISEKSEIFDDQFSVERPDGSNFTLKIRSTKLEDSAMYFCASKQDRATYGYTFGSGTRLTVV.

This chain joins TRBV27 and TRBJ1-4, with D possibly TRBD1 on 5 matching bases. Germline values: CDR1 MNHEY, CDR2 SMNVEV (reference sequence). The CDR3 sequence is 16 residues long. Between the trimmed V and J ends, which lost 5 bases and 0 bases, there was a span of 13 bases. CDR3 nucleotides: TGTGCCAGCAGTGGGGGGAAACCAGCAACTAATGAAAAACTGTTTTTT. Translating it yields CASSGGKPATNEKLFF. Looking up the rest from reference TRBV27 and TRBJ1-4 gives the full variable domain: EAQVTQNPRYLITVTGKKLTVTCSQNMNHEYMSWYRQDPGLGLRQIYYSMNVEVTDKGDVPEGYKVSRKEKRNFPLILESPSPNQTSLYFCASSGGKPATNEKLFFGSGTQLSVL.

The chain links TRBV2 to TRBJ1-3; D gene unclear. The CDR3 has 14 amino acids. From germline, CDR1 is SNHLY and CDR2 FYNNEI. V lost 7 bases and J lost 0, with 10 bases in between. The CDR3 coding sequence is TGTGCCAGCATAGAACTGTTCTCTGGAAACACCATATATTTT. It specifies CASIELFSGNTIYF.

The CDR3 region is CARRGRDRGYEQYF. CDR3 DNA: TGTGCCAGGAGGGGCCGGGACAGGGGTTACGAGCAGTACTTC. This rearrangement joins TRBV19 to TRBJ2-7; 10 nucleotides agree with TRBD1. Germline V gene sequence: CDR1 LNHDA, CDR2 SQIVND (reference sequence). This CDR3 has 14 residues. V lost 9 bases and J lost 4; bases outside the gene matches: 9.

The rearrangement uses TRBV12-5 and TRBJ1-4; D gene uncertain. The CDR3 sequence is 20 residues long. V was clipped by 0 bases and J by 4 bases, with 24 bases between them. Germline loops: CDR1 LGHNT, CDR2 FRNRAP. DNA for the CDR3: TGTGCTAGTGGTTTGGTACCGTCTCAGGAGGTAACCCGGTTTAATGAAAAACTGTTTTTT. This sequence encodes CASGLVPSQEVTRFNEKLFF. The full variable domain, its missing parts supplied by reference TRBV12-5 and TRBJ1-4, is DARVTQTPRHKVTEMGQEVTMRCQPILGHNTVFWYRQTMMQGLELLAYFRNRAPLDDSGMPKDRFSAEMPDATLATLKIQPSEPRDSAVYFCASGLVPSQEVTRFNEKLFFGSGTQLSVL.

This chain links TRBV27 with TRBJ2-7, with TRBD1 identical over 9 bases. From germline, CDR1 is MNHEY and CDR2 SMNVEV (reference sequence). CDR3 size: 13 residues. V gave up 10 bases and J gave up 2 bases; unmatched junction bases: 6. The CDR3 DNA reads as TGTGCCACCCATCGACAGGGGGCCTACGAGCAGTACTTC. It specifies CATHRQGAYEQYF.

In its sample, this clone was seen once. The chain recombines TRBV2 with TRBJ1-6; 8 nucleotides line up with TRBD1. The CDR3 spans 15 residues. In germline, CDR1 is SNHLY, CDR2 FYNNEI. V trimming: 4 bases; J trimming: 8 bases; junction bases outside the gene matches: 7. Written as DNA, the CDR3 is TGTGCCAGCAGTGGGATGACAGGGGTGGATTCACCCCTCCACTTT. This gives the protein CASSGMTGVDSPLHF.

The CDR3 is CASSQRINGELFF. The CDR3 coding sequence is TGCGCCAGCAGCCAGCGGATTAATGGGGAGCTGTTTTTT. The gene calls are TRBV4-3 and TRBJ2-2; D is undetermined. Looked up from germline, CDR1 is LGHNA and CDR2 is YSLEER. Trimming took off 3 bases at V and 8 bases at J, with 10 bases between the two ends. The CDR3 has 13 residues.

The V call is TRBV6-6, the J call TRBJ1-3; 9 positions match TRBD1. The CDR3 length is 16 residues. Trimming removed 5 bases from V and 7 bases from J; junction bases left unmatched: 12. CDR1 MNHNY and CDR2 SVGAGI come from the germline V gene (reference sequence). CDR3 nucleotides: TGTGCCAGCAGTCCCCGACAGGGGGGCCGGAGTAACACCATATATTTT. This sequence encodes CASSPRQGGRSNTIYF.

The chain uses TRBV30 and TRBJ1-1; TRBD1 is a possible D gene (6 bases). V was clipped by 4 bases and J by 0 bases, with 18 bases between them. The CDR3 is 16 residues long. Per the germline V gene, CDR1 is GTSNPN and CDR2 is SVGIG (reference sequence). The CDR3 protein is CAWTGAGAGVNTEAFF. In DNA, the CDR3 is TGTGCCTGGACCGGGGCGGGGGCTGGGGTGAACACTGAAGCTTTCTTT.

V gene TRBV4-1 combines with J gene TRBJ2-7; TRBD1 matches at 10 bases. Unmatched junction bases numbered 10, after V lost 6 bases and J lost 5 bases. The germline V gene has CDR1 MGHRA and CDR2 YSYEKL. This CDR3 has 15 residues. The CDR3 DNA follows: TGCGCCAGCAGTCGTGGGGATGGGACAGGGGACGAGCAGTACTTC. Translated: CASSRGDGTGDEQYF.

J is TRBJ2-1 and V is TRBV11-3, with D tentatively TRBD1 (5 bases). The CDR3 sequence is 13 residues long. V lost 1 base and J 5 bases, leaving 6 bases between the germline ends. The germline gives CDR1 SGHNT, CDR2 YENEEA. CDR3 sequence: CASSLGQNNEQFF. The CDR3 bases are TGTGCCAGCAGCTTAGGACAGAACAATGAGCAGTTCTTC.